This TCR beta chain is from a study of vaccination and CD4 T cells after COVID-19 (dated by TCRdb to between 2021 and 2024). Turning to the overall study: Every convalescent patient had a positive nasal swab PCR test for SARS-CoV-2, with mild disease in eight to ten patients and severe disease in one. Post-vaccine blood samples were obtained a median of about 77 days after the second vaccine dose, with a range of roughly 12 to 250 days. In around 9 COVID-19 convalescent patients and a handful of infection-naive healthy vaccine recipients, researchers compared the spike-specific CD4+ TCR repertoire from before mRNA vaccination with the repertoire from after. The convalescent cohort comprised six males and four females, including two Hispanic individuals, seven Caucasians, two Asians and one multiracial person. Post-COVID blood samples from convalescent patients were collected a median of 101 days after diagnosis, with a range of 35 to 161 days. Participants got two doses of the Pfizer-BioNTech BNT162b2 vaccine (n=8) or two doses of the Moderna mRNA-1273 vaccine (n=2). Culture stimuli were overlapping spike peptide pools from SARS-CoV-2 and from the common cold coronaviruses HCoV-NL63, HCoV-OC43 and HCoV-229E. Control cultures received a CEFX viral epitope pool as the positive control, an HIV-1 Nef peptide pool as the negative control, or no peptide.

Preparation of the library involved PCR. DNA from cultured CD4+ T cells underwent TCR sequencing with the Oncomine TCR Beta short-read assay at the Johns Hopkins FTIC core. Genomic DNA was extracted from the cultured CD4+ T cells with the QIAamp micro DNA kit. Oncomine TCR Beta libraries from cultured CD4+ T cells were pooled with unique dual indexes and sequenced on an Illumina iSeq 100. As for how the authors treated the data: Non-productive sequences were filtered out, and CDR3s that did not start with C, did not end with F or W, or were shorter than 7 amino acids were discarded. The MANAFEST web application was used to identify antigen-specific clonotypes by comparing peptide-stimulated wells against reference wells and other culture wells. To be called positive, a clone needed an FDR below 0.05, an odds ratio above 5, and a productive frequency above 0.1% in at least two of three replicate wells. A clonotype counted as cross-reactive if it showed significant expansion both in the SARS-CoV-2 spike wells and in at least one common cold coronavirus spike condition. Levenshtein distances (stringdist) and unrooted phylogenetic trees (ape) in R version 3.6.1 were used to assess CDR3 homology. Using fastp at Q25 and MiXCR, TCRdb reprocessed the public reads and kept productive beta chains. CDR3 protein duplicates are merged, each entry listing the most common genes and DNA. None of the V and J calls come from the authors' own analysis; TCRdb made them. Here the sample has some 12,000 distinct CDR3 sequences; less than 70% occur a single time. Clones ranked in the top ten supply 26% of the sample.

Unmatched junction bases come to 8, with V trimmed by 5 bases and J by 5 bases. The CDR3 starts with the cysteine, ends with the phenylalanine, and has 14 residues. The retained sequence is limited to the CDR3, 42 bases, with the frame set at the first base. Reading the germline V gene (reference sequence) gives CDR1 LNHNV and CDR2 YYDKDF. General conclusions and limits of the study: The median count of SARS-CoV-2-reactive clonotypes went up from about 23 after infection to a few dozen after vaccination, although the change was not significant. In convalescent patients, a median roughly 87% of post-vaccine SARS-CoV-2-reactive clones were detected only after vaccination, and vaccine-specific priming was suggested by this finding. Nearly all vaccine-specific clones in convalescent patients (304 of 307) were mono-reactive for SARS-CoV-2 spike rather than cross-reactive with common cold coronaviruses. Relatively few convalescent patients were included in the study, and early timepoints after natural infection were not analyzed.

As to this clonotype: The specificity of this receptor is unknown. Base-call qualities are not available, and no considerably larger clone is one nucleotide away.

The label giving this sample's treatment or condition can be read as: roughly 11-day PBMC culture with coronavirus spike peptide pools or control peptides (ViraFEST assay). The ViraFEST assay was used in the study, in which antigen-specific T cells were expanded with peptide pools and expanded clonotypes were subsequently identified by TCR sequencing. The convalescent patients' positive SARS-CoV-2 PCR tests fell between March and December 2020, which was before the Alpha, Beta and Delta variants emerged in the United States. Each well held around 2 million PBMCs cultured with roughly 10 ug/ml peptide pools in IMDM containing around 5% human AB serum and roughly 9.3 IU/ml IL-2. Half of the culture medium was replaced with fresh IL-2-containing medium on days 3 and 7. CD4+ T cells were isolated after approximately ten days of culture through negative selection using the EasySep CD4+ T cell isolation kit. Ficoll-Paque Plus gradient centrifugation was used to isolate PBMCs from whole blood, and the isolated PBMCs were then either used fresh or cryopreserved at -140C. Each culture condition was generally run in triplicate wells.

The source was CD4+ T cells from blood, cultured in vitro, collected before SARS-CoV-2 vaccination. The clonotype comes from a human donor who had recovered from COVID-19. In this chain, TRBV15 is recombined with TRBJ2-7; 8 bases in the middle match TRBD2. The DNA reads TGTGCCACCAGCGCGACTAGCGTCGGCCACGAGCAGTACTTC. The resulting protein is CATSATSVGHEQYF.